A selection of T cell receptor beta chains follows, all from one sample in a study of STAT5B mutations in CD4+ large granular lymphocyte leukemia. Some clones are missing from TCRdb's copy, which holds only in-frame ones; the method was immunoSEQ multiplex PCR. The table lists 25,000 to 30,000 clones, 65% to 80% of them singletons, with 0.9% to 1.2% in the top ten. The specimen was CD4+ T cells from blood buffy coats. These receptors originate from a human donor in good health. Each CDR3 is given with its conserved first and last residue. Each record gives: D gene, CDR3 length, J gene, V gene, clone size, CDR3 DNA, CDR3 protein. D genes are given only for firm matches. Clone size is not always given. Where it is, it says once, few, many or a class for expanded clones.

TRBD1 | 13 | TRBJ2-1 | TRBV19 | once | TGTGCCAGTAGGGGACAGGCTCTCGGAGAGCAGTTCTTC | CASRGQALGEQFF
TRBD2 | 15 | TRBJ2-5 | TRBV5-4 | . | TGTGCCAGCAGCCCTAGCGGGAGGGGATGGGAGACCCAGTACTTC | CASSPSGRGWETQYF
TRBD2 | 13 | TRBJ2-1 | TRBV29-1 | . | TGCAGCGTTGGCGTCGGGAGGGCTGGGGAGCAGTTCTTC | CSVGVGRAGEQFF
. | 14 | TRBJ1-6 | TRBV6-5 | . | TGTGCCAGCAGTTTTCTATCCGATAATTCACCCCTCCACTTT | CASSFLSDNSPLHF
. | 13 | TRBJ1-2 | TRBV28 | once | TGTGCCAGCAGTTTGGCAGGGACCTATGGCTACACCTTC | CASSLAGTYGYTF
. | 16 | TRBJ1-5 | TRBV12-5 | . | TGTGGGGGTGGGGACAAACTACTTTATAGCAATCAGCCCCAGCATTTT | CGGGDKLLYSNQPQHF
. | 13 | TRBJ1-1 | TRBV11-1 | . | TGTGCCAGCAGCTGGGAGAAGAACACTGAAGCTTTCTTT | CASSWEKNTEAFF
. | 14 | TRBJ2-1 | TRBV30 | . | TGTGCCTGGAGTGTACAGACGGGAATGAATGAGCAGTTCTTC | CAWSVQTGMNEQFF
. | 13 | TRBJ2-3 | TRBV10-1 | . | TGCGCCAGCAGTTGGCAGGGTGCAGATACGCAGTATTTT | CASSWQGADTQYF
. | 16 | TRBJ2-1 | TRBV7-9 | . | TGTGCCAGCAGTCCAACCGCTGGGGGAGGCTTCGATGAGCAGTTCTTC | CASSPTAGGGFDEQFF
TRBD1 | 13 | TRBJ1-2 | TRBV28 | . | TGTGCCAGCAGTTTGGGACAGTCATATGGCTACACCTTC | CASSLGQSYGYTF
. | 15 | TRBJ1-4 | TRBV28 | . | TGTGCCAGCAACGTCGACGGGCCACTTAATGAAAAACTGTTTTTT | CASNVDGPLNEKLFF
. | 13 | TRBJ2-2 | TRBV2 | . | TGTGCCAGCAGTGATGGGAACACCGGGGAGCTGTTTTTT | CASSDGNTGELFF
. | 16 | TRBJ2-2 | TRBV6-6 | . | TGTGCCAGCAGCTACGGAGGGAAGTCGAACACCGGGGAGCTGTTTTTT | CASSYGGKSNTGELFF
. | 12 | TRBJ2-7 | TRBV25-1 | . | TGTGCCAGCTCGCAGGATTCCTACGAGCAGTACTTC | CASSQDSYEQYF
. | 15 | TRBJ2-1 | TRBV10-1 | . | TGCGCCAGCAGTCTCGGAGGGCCGGGGGAGAATGAGCAGTTCTTC | CASSLGGPGENEQFF
. | 13 | TRBJ2-5 | TRBV2 | . | TGTGCCAGTCAGCAGGTACGCGAAGAGACCCAGTACTTC | CASQQVREETQYF
. | 13 | TRBJ1-3 | TRBV6-1 | . | TGTGCCAGCAGTGAATCACTAGGGAACACCATATATTTT | CASSESLGNTIYF
TRBD1 | 14 | TRBJ2-5 | TRBV2 | . | TGTGCCAGCACCGTAGGGACAGCCCAAGAGACCCAGTACTTC | CASTVGTAQETQYF
. | 14 | TRBJ1-1 | TRBV18 | once | TGTGCCAGCTCACCGGACAGTATGAACACTGAAGCTTTCTTT | CASSPDSMNTEAFF
. | 13 | TRBJ2-5 | TRBV5-6 | . | TGTGCCAGCAGCTTAGGCATCCAAGAGACCCAGTACTTC | CASSLGIQETQYF
. | 15 | TRBJ2-6 | TRBV5-5 | . | TGTGCCAGCAGCTTTGCCGGGACTGGGGCCAACGTCCTGACTTTC | CASSFAGTGANVLTF
TRBD2 | 15 | TRBJ2-3 | TRBV27 | . | TGTGCCAGCAGGTCGGGGGGGCTGGGCACAGATACGCAGTATTTT | CASRSGGLGTDTQYF
TRBD2 | 14 | TRBJ2-5 | TRBV5-1 | . | TGCGCCAGCAGCTTTGGGACTAGAGAAGAGACCCAGTACTTC | CASSFGTREETQYF
TRBD2 | 15 | TRBJ2-1 | TRBV6-6 | . | TGTGCCAGCAGTACCGGGACTAGCGGTCCCAAGGGGCAGTTCTTC | CASSTGTSGPKGQFF
TRBD1 | 18 | TRBJ2-6 | TRBV7-9 | . | TGTGCCAGCAGGGCCGGGACAGGGTCCCCCGCTGGGGCCAACGTCCTGACTTTC | CASRAGTGSPAGANVLTF
. | 16 | TRBJ1-2 | TRBV7-6 | . | TGTGCCAGCAGCTTAGGATGGAGGGACAATCCCTATGGCTACACCTTC | CASSLGWRDNPYGYTF
TRBD2 | 15 | TRBJ2-7 | TRBV7-9 | . | TGTGCCAGCAGCTGGGGGACTAGCGGGAGCCGCGAGCAGTACTTC | CASSWGTSGSREQYF
. | 13 | TRBJ2-5 | TRBV6-1 | . | TGTGCCACCCGAAGCGGGCAACAAGAGACCCAGTACTTC | CATRSGQQETQYF
. | 15 | TRBJ1-2 | TRBV29-1 | once | TGCAGCGTTGATATTGGGAGCGGGAGATACTATGGCTACACCTTC | CSVDIGSGRYYGYTF